Below, one TCR beta chain is given with its context. The antigen remains undetermined. Amplification yielded TCR beta CDR3 regions, with RNA transcripts as the source. The HTBI primer set served for first-round RT-PCR of the TCR CDR3. Each CDR3 protein is one row after TCRdb ran MiXCR on the multiplex PCR reads. The sample gives nearly 600,000 distinct CDR3 sequences, approximately 15% of which show up once; around 7% is in the top ten. The study based diagnoses on clinical symptoms, serum thyroxine and TRAb, thyroid ultrasound and orbital computed tomography. This entry belongs to a study of T cells in Graves' hyperthyroidism and ophthalmopathy. For the study at large: Peripheral blood collection took place at initial diagnosis, before any treatment.

General study results and limits: Ophthalmopathy could be told apart from stable hyperthyroidism with a 13 V-J model. Most clonotypes expanded in thyroid above 0.001 were likewise present in blood.

Per germline, CDR1 LNHDA and CDR2 SQIVND (reference sequence). This CDR3 has 12 amino acids. V lost 0 bases to trimming and J lost 5 bases, with 4 bases between them. The chain uses TRBV19 and TRBJ1-2; no clear D gene. The receptor comes from a young woman with Graves' ophthalmopathy. The source material was blood. CDR3 in amino acids: CASSIEQYGYTF. The CDR3 bases are TGTGCCAGTAGTATAGAACAGTATGGCTACACCTTC. The complete variable domain, with remaining parts taken from reference TRBV19 and TRBJ1-2, reads DGGITQSPKYLFRKEGQNVTLSCEQNLNHDAMYWYRQDPGQGLRLIYYSQIVNDFQKGDIAEGYSVSREKKESFPLTVTSAQKNPTAFYLCASSIEQYGYTFGSGTRLTVV.